The 13 T cell receptor beta chains presented below share a single source sample, sequenced in a study of blood T cell repertoires in COVID-19. Clones were read by immunoSEQ multiplex PCR, and TCRdb kept only the in-frame ones, dropping some. The repertoire has roughly 180,000 clones, 65% to 85% of them found once; the top ten carry under 5.5%. The sequenced sample consisted of peripheral blood. All receptors come from a woman in her thirties with acute or convalescent COVID-19.

J is TRBJ2-1 and V is TRBV18; weak D call: TRBD1 (7 bases). The germline V gene has CDR1 KGHSH and CDR2 LQKENI. Trimming removed 1 base from V and 5 bases from J, with 15 bases in between. The CDR3 is 16 residues long. The CDR3 sequence is CASSPRLAGGNNEQFF. In nucleotides, the CDR3 is TGTGCCAGCTCACCACGGTTGGCAGGGGGGAACAATGAGCAGTTCTTC.

Turning to this clone: Other DNA sequences from this sample encode an identical CDR3 as well. CDR3 in amino acids: CASSLYSLTGELFF. CDR3 DNA: TGTGCCAGCAGCTTATATAGCCTCACCGGGGAGCTGTTTTTT. The chain carries TRBV7-9 and TRBJ2-2; D is ambiguous. CDR3 length equals 14 residues. The germline V and J ends were trimmed by 2 bases and 4 bases, with 8 bases remaining between them. From germline, CDR1 is SEHNR and CDR2 FQNEAQ (reference sequence).

The rearrangement joins TRBV30 to TRBJ1-5; possible D gene TRBD1, 6 bases. The CDR3 sequence is 13 residues long. V lost 5 bases and J lost 4, with 12 bases in between. CDR1 and CDR2 from the germline V gene are GTSNPN and SVGIG (reference sequence). CDR3 nucleotide sequence: TGTGCCTGGGAGGGGGGGAGAAATCAGCCCCAGCATTTT. It translates to CAWEGGRNQPQHF.

The rearrangement links TRBV13 to TRBJ2-5, with 7 bases fitting TRBD1. V dropped 5 bases and J dropped 4; count of bases not matched to a gene: 7. The CDR3 is made up of 14 amino acids. Per the germline V gene, CDR1 is PRHDT and CDR2 is FYEKMQ (reference sequence). CDR3 nucleotides: TGTGCCAGCAGCGGCCTTAGGGGGCGAGAGACCCAGTACTTC. This translates into CASSGLRGRETQYF.

V gene TRBV4-2 combines with J gene TRBJ1-1; the D is unclear. Germline V lookup: CDR1 LGHNA, CDR2 YNFKEQ. There are 16 residues in the CDR3. V dropped 0 bases and J dropped 4 bases, with 15 bases sitting between them. As DNA, the CDR3 is TGTGCCAGCAGCCAAGATTCGGTCAGGTTTGGCACTGAAGCTTTCTTT. Translated: CASSQDSVRFGTEAFF.

The chain joins TRBV24-1 to TRBJ1-2, with TRBD1 matching over 8 bases. CDR1 is KGHDR and CDR2 is SFDVKD in the germline V gene. The CDR3 extends over 11 amino acids. The J segment lost 4 bases and the V segment lost 11 bases, leaving 2 bases of the junction unmatched. The chain's CDR3 is CAIGTGYGYTF. DNA for the CDR3: TGTGCCATCGGGACAGGCTATGGCTACACCTTC.

The chain uses TRBV7-2 and TRBJ2-2; D is uncertain. The CDR3 totals 14 residues. The germline gives CDR1 SGHTA, CDR2 FQGNSA. Trimming removed 2 bases at V and 5 bases at J, with 9 bases between. Here the CDR3 DNA reads TGTGCCAGCAGCTTACTAGTAGTAACCGGGGAGCTGTTTTTT. Its protein is CASSLLVVTGELFF.

This chain links TRBV30 with TRBJ2-7, with D perhaps TRBD1 (7 bases). Trimming stripped 4 bases from V and 2 bases from J, with 15 bases between. The V gene's germline CDR1 is GTSNPN and CDR2 SVGIG (reference sequence). There are 14 residues in the CDR3. In DNA, the CDR3 is TGTGCCTGGAATGGGAGGACAGGTCCCTACGAGCAGTACTTC. Residues: CAWNGRTGPYEQYF.

This clone occurred once. The gene calls are TRBV6-4 and TRBJ2-3; D uncertain. This CDR3 region has 13 residues. From germline, CDR1 is MRHNA and CDR2 SNTAGT. The V end lost 4 bases, the J end lost 2 bases, and 7 bases lay between the germline ends. CDR3 residues: CASSVDFTDTQYF. The CDR3 bases are TGTGCCAGCAGTGTAGACTTCACAGATACGCAGTATTTT.

The chain carries TRBV11-2 and TRBJ2-2; 8 nucleotides line up with TRBD1. The CDR3 covers 16 residues. The ends lost 4 bases at V and 1 base at J; junction bases unmatched: 5. CDR1 is SGHAT and CDR2 is FQNNGV in the germline V gene. CDR3 nucleotides: TGTGCCAGCAGCTACCGGGACAGGCAGAACACCGGGGAGCTGTTTTTT. Translated, it gives CASSYRDRQNTGELFF. The whole variable domain, remainder taken from reference TRBV11-2 and TRBJ2-2, is EAGVAQSPRYKIIEKRQSVAFWCNPISGHATLYWYQQILGQGPKLLIQFQNNGVVDDSQLPKDRFSAERLKGVDSTLKIQPAKLEDSAVYLCASSYRDRQNTGELFFGEGSRLTVL.

The chain links TRBV7-6 to TRBJ2-3, with 12 bases that match TRBD2. With V trimmed by 4 bases and J by 6 bases, 8 bases remained unmatched. The length of the CDR3 is 16 residues. The V gene's germline CDR1 is SGHVS and CDR2 FNYEAQ. CDR3 loop: CASSSLAGGLGDTQYF. The CDR3 nucleotides are TGTGCCAGCAGCTCCCTAGCGGGGGGGCTGGGTGATACGCAGTATTTT.

Only a few counts were recorded for this clone. The chain carries TRBV16 and TRBJ1-4; a possible D gene is TRBD1 (5 bases). V lost 5 bases to trimming and J lost 8 bases, with 18 bases between them. CDR1 and CDR2 (germline): KGHSY, FQNENV. The CDR3 runs 15 residues. CDR3 coding DNA: TGTGCCAGCAGCGAAAACCGGGGGAGAGGCGAAAAACTGTTTTTT. Translating it yields CASSENRGRGEKLFF. Drawing the rest from reference TRBV16 and TRBJ1-4, the complete variable domain is GEEVAQTPKHLVRGEGQKAKLYCAPIKGHSYVFWYQQVLKNEFKFLISFQNENVFDETGMPKERFSAKCLPNSPCSLEIQATKLEDSAVYFCASSENRGRGEKLFFGSGTQLSVL.

The rearrangement uses TRBV7-9 and TRBJ1-1; D may be TRBD1 (6 bases). The CDR3 has 14 amino acids. V lost 5 bases and J lost 3, with 13 bases in between. Per the germline V gene, CDR1 is SEHNR and CDR2 is FQNEAQ (reference sequence). CDR3 DNA sequence: TGTGCCAGCAGCAGGGCTGACAGGTACACTGAAGCTTTCTTT. This gives the protein CASSRADRYTEAFF.